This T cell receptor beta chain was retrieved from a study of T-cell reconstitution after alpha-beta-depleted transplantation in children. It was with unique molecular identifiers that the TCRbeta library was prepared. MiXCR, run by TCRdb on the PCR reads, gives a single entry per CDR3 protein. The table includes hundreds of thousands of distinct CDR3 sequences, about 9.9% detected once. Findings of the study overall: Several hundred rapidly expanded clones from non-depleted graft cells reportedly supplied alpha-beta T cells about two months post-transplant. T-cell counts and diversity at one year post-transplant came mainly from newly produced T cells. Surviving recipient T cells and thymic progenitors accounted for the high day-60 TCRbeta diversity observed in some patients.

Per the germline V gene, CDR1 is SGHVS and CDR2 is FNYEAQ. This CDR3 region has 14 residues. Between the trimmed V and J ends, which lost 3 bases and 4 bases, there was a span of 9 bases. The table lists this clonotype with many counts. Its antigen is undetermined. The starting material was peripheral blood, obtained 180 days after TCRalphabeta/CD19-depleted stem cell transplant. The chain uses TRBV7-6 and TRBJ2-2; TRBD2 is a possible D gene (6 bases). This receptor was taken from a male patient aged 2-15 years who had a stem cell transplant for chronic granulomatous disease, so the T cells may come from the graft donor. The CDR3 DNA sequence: TGTGCCAGCAGCTTTTCCGGGGGCACCGGGGAGCTGTTTTTT. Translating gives CASSFSGGTGELFF.